This T cell receptor beta chain was obtained from a study of TIL therapy for anti-PD-1-resistant metastatic lung cancer. Overall study: Median tumor mutation burden was roughly 1.5 mutations per megabase.

The libraries were made with immunoSEQ v3. Data came from immunoSEQ multiplex PCR; TCRdb stores just in-frame clones and leaves some out. The sample consists of some 57,000 clones, 87% of them appearing once. General observations from the study: Treatment-naive, never-smoker and oncogene-addicted patients were overrepresented in this highly selected cohort.

Germline V lookup: CDR1 LNHDA, CDR2 SQIVND (reference sequence). J lost 1 base, V lost 6 bases, and 5 bases had no gene match. The CDR3 is 15 amino acids. Time point described: pre-treatment sample, taken before nivolumab and TIL therapy. Remarks on this clone: Its antigen is currently unknown.

This chain connects TRBV19 to TRBJ1-1, with 10 bases that match TRBD1. The source material was blood, sampled at baseline. This sequence was found in a person between 25 and 79 years old with non-small cell lung cancer. The CDR3 region has the DNA TGTGCCAGTAGGCAGACAGGGGGCCGGAACACTGAAGCTTTCTTT. It yields the protein CASRQTGGRNTEAFF.